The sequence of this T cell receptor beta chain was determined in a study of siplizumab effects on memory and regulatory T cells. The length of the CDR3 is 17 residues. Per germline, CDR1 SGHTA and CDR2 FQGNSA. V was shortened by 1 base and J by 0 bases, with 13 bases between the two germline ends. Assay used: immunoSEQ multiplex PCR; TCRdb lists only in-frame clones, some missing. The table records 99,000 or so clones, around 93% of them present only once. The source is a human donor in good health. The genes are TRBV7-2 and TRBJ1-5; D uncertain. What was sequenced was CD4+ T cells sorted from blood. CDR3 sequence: CASSLGSLGYSNQPQHF. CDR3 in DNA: TGTGCCAGCAGCTTAGGTAGTTTGGGTTATAGCAATCAGCCCCAGCATTTT.